The entry that follows covers one T cell receptor (beta chain) sequence. These data are taken from a study of blood T cell repertoires in COVID-19. The CDR3 has 16 residues. Per germline, CDR1 SGHAT and CDR2 FQNNGV. Trimming cost V 1 base and J 4 bases; bases outside gene matches: 6. Using immunoSEQ multiplex PCR, the repertoire was profiled, and TCRdb retains in-frame clones only, with some absent. The sample has a few hundred thousand clones, roughly 90% seen once; the top ten hold over 4%. This chain links TRBV11-2 with TRBJ2-3; 9 nucleotides match TRBD1. What was sequenced was PBMCs or T cells enriched from blood (not recorded which). The receptor comes from a woman aged 25-40 years who had recovered from COVID-19. The CDR3 spells CASSLVTGGFSDTQYF. The CDR3 DNA sequence: TGTGCCAGCAGCTTAGTCACAGGGGGCTTTTCAGATACGCAGTATTTT.